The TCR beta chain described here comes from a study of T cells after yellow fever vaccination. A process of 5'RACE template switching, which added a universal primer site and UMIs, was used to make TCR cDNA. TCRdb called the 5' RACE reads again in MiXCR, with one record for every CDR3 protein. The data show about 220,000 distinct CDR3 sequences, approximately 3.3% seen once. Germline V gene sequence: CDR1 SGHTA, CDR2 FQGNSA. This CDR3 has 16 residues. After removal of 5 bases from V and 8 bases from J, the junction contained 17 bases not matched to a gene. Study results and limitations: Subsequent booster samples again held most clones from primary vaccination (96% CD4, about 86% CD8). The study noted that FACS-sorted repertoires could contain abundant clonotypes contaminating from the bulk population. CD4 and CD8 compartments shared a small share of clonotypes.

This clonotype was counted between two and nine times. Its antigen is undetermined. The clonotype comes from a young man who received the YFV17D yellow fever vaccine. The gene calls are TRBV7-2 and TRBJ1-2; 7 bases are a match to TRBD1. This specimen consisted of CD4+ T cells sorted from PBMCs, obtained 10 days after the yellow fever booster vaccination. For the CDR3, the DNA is TGTGCCAGCAGCCCTACACCGGACAGGCCTGGAGAAGGCTACACCTTC. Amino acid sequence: CASSPTPDRPGEGYTF.